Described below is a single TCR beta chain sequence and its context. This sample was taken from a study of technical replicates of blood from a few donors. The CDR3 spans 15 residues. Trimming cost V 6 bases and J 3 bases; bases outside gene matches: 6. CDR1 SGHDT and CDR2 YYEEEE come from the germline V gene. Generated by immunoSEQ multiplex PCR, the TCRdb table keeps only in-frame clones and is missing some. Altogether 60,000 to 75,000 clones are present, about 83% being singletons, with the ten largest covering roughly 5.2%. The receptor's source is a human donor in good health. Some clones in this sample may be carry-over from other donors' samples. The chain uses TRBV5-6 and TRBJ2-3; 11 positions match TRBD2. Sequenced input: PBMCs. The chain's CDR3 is CASTVAGGPTDTQYF. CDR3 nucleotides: TGTGCCAGCACCGTAGCGGGGGGGCCGACAGATACGCAGTATTTT.